This T cell receptor (beta chain) was recorded in a study of T cell repertoires in ileal Crohn's disease. Study results and limitations: Compared with non-smokers, active smokers at surgery showed more clonal expansions.

Some clones are missing from TCRdb's copy, which holds only in-frame ones; the method was immunoSEQ multiplex PCR. Of under 2,500 clones listed, 79% are singletons. The germline V gene has CDR1 SGHVS and CDR2 FQNEAQ. The length of the CDR3 is 16 residues. The V and J ends lost 2 bases and 5 bases, in that order; junction bases with no gene match: 6. Details on this clone: Antigen unknown.

The receptor was isolated from an adult with Crohn's disease. The chain carries TRBV7-8 and TRBJ2-5; 12 bases fit TRBD2. The sequenced sample consisted of ileal tissue. CDR3 sequence reads: CASSLLAGGPGETQYF. The CDR3 bases are TGTGCCAGCAGCTTACTAGCGGGAGGGCCTGGGGAGACCCAGTACTTC.